A single sample gave rise to the 8 T cell receptor beta chains below, sequenced in a study of blood T cell repertoires in COVID-19. TCRdb's copy holds only in-frame clones and misses some; the assay was immunoSEQ multiplex PCR. This table has some 220,000 clones, 65% to 90% appearing once. Material: peripheral blood. These receptor sequences come from a woman aged 70-85 years with COVID-19, enrolled during active disease.

Only one count was recorded for this clone. The chain joins TRBV29-1 to TRBJ1-1; maybe TRBD1 (5 bases). This CDR3 contains 12 residues. Looked up from germline, CDR1 is SQVTM and CDR2 is ANQGSEA. The ends were cut back, 3 bases at V and 11 bases at J, with 16 bases in the middle. Written as DNA, the CDR3 is TGCAGCGTTGAGGGGGGTCCTATGAGGGCTTTCTTT. Translated: CSVEGGPMRAFF.

The rearrangement links TRBV19 to TRBJ1-4; 8 nucleotides line up with TRBD1. Germline values: CDR1 LNHDA, CDR2 SQIVND (reference sequence). V lost 9 bases to trimming and J lost 6 bases; unmatched junction nucleotides: 15. This CDR3 spans 16 amino acids. Written as DNA, the CDR3 is TGTGCCAGCTCCCGGACAGGGCCCCTTGGCGATGAAAAACTGTTTTTT. Protein sequence: CASSRTGPLGDEKLFF.

The chain has TRBV18 and TRBJ1-3; D is perhaps TRBD1 (5 bases). The CDR3 spans 15 residues. With 1 base removed from V and 1 base from J, the gap between germline ends came to 8 bases. Germline V gene lookup returns CDR1 KGHSH and CDR2 LQKENI. The CDR3 DNA follows: TGTGCCAGCTCACCACAGGGGCAGTCTGGAAACACCATATATTTT. Its protein is CASSPQGQSGNTIYF.

Turning to this clone: Its ends do not fully match the called genes, so a read error is possible. The V call is TRBV11-3, the J call TRBJ2-3, with a possible D match to TRBD1 (5 bases). CDR3 length equals 13 residues. From germline, CDR1 is SGHNT and CDR2 YENEEA. Here the CDR3 DNA reads TGTGCCAGCAGCCTAGGGGCCACAAATACGCAGTATTTT. It encodes CASSLGATNTQYF.

The chain recombines TRBV15 with TRBJ1-5, with D unclear. V gave up 0 bases and J gave up 0 bases, with 6 bases separating them. The CDR3 loop spans 15 amino acids. The germline V gene has CDR1 LNHNV and CDR2 YYDKDF (reference sequence). In nucleotides, the CDR3 is TGTGCCACCAGCAGAGATCTCCTTAGCAATCAGCCCCAGCATTTT. Translation gives CATSRDLLSNQPQHF.

This clone was picked up one time. The chain recombines TRBV1 with TRBJ2-5; the table's TRBD2 call for D was not verified on the DNA. TRBV1 is marked as a pseudogene. The CDR3 covers 17 residues. CDR3 coding DNA: TGCACCAGCAGCCAAACTGGAAGCGGGGGGGCAGCAGAGACCCAGTACTTC. Encoded protein: CTSSQTGSGGAAETQYF.

This clone was seen more than once but under ten times. V is TRBV18 and J is TRBJ2-7, with TRBD2 matching 10 bases. The CDR3 totals 19 residues. Germline V gives CDR1 KGHSH, CDR2 LQKENI. V was clipped by 5 bases and J by 3 bases; unmatched bases: 19. The CDR3 nucleotides read TGTGCCAGCTCAAGATCGGGGCAAGGAGCGGGAGGGCCGGGCTACGAGCAGTACTTC. Translation: CASSRSGQGAGGPGYEQYF.

V and J are TRBV2 and TRBJ2-7; 16 nucleotides align to TRBD2. Unmatched junction bases numbered 4, after V lost 7 bases and J lost 4 bases. Germline lookup yields CDR1 SNHLY and CDR2 FYNNEI. The CDR3 spans 15 residues. CDR3 nucleotides: TGTGCCAGCATCCCGGGACTAGCGGGAGGGTACGAGCAGTACTTC. Translating gives CASIPGLAGGYEQYF.